This record covers a single TCR beta chain. This table comes from immunoSEQ multiplex PCR, and its TCRdb copy is limited to in-frame clones, with some not included. The top ten clones hold over 7% of a sample with about 120,000 clones, roughly three quarters of them seen once. This sample was taken from a study of blood T cell repertoires in COVID-19. Overall study: Specimens from acute and convalescent COVID-19 originated in the United States, Italy and Spain.

CDR1 is MGHRA and CDR2 is YSYEKL in the germline V gene. The CDR3 spans 17 residues. The V and J ends lost 3 bases and 2 bases, in that order; junction bases with no gene match: 7. This sequence originates from a human donor in a cohort sampled during active COVID-19. V usage is TRBV4-1 and J usage is TRBJ2-7; 13 bases match TRBD2. Source material: peripheral blood. The CDR3 is CASSHRTSGGFTYEQYF. Written as DNA, the CDR3 is TGCGCCAGCAGCCATCGGACTAGCGGGGGCTTTACCTACGAGCAGTACTTC.